What follows are 29 T cell receptor beta chains derived from one specimen sequenced in a study of blood T cell repertoires in COVID-19. Produced via immunoSEQ multiplex PCR; TCRdb's table is partial and in-frame only. The sample yields 320,000 or so clones, roughly 85% seen once. The sequencing input was PBMCs or T cells enriched from blood (not recorded which). Receptors originate from a woman in her 30s who had been exposed to COVID-19.

The chain recombines TRBV28 with TRBJ2-5; the match to TRBD1 covers 7 bases. This CDR3 has 13 residues. CDR1 is MDHEN and CDR2 is SYDVKM in the germline V gene. Germline trimming cut 4 bases from V and 2 bases from J; bases unmatched to any gene: 1. CDR3 DNA: TGTGCCAGCAGTTCGGGACAGCAAGAGACCCAGTACTTC. It specifies CASSSGQQETQYF.

CDR3 nucleotides: TGTGCCTGGAGTGTATACATGAACACTGAAGCTTTCTTT. It yields the protein CAWSVYMNTEAFF. The gene calls are TRBV30 and TRBJ1-1, with D unclear. Per germline, CDR1 GTSNPN and CDR2 SVGIG (reference sequence). Trimming took 0 bases from V and 0 from J, leaving 5 bases between them. This CDR3 comprises 13 residues.

Turning to this clone: Within the sample, other DNA sequences also encode this same CDR3. The V and J genes are TRBV30 and TRBJ1-2; TRBD1 is a possible D gene (5 bases). Trimming removed 2 bases from V and 4 bases from J, with 8 bases in between. This CDR3 spans 12 amino acids. The germline V gene encodes CDR1 GTSNPN and CDR2 SVGIG (reference sequence). CDR3 nucleotides: TGTGCCTGGAGTCGAGACAGCTATGGCTACACCTTC. Translated: CAWSRDSYGYTF.

This clone was seen once. The rearrangement uses TRBV5-1 and TRBJ1-2; D is perhaps TRBD1 (6 bases). This CDR3 spans 16 amino acids. Germline V gives CDR1 SGHRS, CDR2 YFSETQ. The ends were cut back, 7 bases at V and 4 bases at J, with 23 bases in the middle. CDR3 sequence: CASSSQSGVGGYGYTF. The DNA of the CDR3 is TGCGCCAGCTCCTCCCAATCAGGGGTTGGAGGCTATGGCTACACCTTC.

A single count supports this clone. The CDR3 DNA sequence: TGTGCCAGCAGCACTAGCGATCTGGCCAAAAACATTCAGTACTTC. Protein sequence: CASSTSDLAKNIQYF. V gene TRBV5-4 combines with J gene TRBJ2-4; TRBD2 aligns across 7 bases. Trimming took 4 bases from V and 1 from J; bases not matched to a gene: 5. The CDR3 length is 15 residues. The germline V gene encodes CDR1 SGHNT and CDR2 YYREEE (reference sequence).

The chain employs TRBV11-2 and TRBJ1-4; D remains ambiguous. The V gene's germline CDR1 is SGHAT and CDR2 FQNNGV. This CDR3 has 16 residues. Trimming took 4 bases from V and 4 from J, leaving 16 bases between them. The CDR3 sequence: CASSSLMPGNNEKLFF. The CDR3 DNA follows: TGTGCCAGCAGCTCTTTAATGCCGGGGAATAATGAAAAACTGTTTTTT. The full variable domain, with the rest looked up from reference TRBV11-2 and TRBJ1-4, is EAGVAQSPRYKIIEKRQSVAFWCNPISGHATLYWYQQILGQGPKLLIQFQNNGVVDDSQLPKDRFSAERLKGVDSTLKIQPAKLEDSAVYLCASSSLMPGNNEKLFFGSGTQLSVL.

As for this clone: This same CDR3 is encoded by further DNA sequences in the sample. V and J are TRBV7-9 and TRBJ2-7; D gene unclear. This CDR3 spans 13 amino acids. V shed 5 bases and J shed 2 bases, with 10 bases lying between them. CDR1 is SEHNR, CDR2 FQNEAQ, per germline (reference sequence). CDR3 sequence: CASSLDSTYEQYF. CDR3 nucleotides: TGTGCCAGCAGCCTAGACTCGACCTACGAGCAGTACTTC.

This chain uses TRBV4-1 with TRBJ1-1; D gene uncertain. Germline loops: CDR1 MGHRA, CDR2 YSYEKL. There are 15 residues in the CDR3. V was pared by 0 bases and J by 1 base, with 9 bases between. The CDR3 DNA sequence: TGCGCCAGCAGCCAAGATCAGGAATGGAACACTGAAGCTTTCTTT. Protein sequence: CASSQDQEWNTEAFF.

The J gene is TRBJ1-4, the V gene TRBV5-1, with TRBD1 as a possible D gene (5 bases). Germline V gene data show CDR1 as SGHRS and CDR2 as YFSETQ. V gave up 1 base and J gave up 8 bases, with 21 bases separating them. This CDR3 contains 17 residues. This CDR3 reads CASSLLGQFIDNEKLFF. As DNA, the CDR3 is TGCGCCAGCAGCTTGTTGGGGCAATTTATCGATAACGAAAAACTGTTTTTT.

This chain links TRBV7-8 with TRBJ2-2, with 10 bases aligning to TRBD1. The CDR3 runs to 15 residues. Looked up from germline, CDR1 is SGHVS and CDR2 is FQNEAQ. Germline trimming cut 4 bases from V and 7 bases from J; bases unmatched to any gene: 6. Written as DNA, the CDR3 is TGTGCCAGCAGCTCCCGACAGGGGGCTCACGGGGAGCTGTTTTTT. Protein: CASSSRQGAHGELFF. The full variable domain, rest sourced from reference TRBV7-8 and TRBJ2-2, is GAGVSQSPRYKVAKRGQDVALRCDPISGHVSLFWYQQALGQGPEFLTYFQNEAQLDKSGLPSDRFFAERPEGSVSTLKIQRTQQEDSAVYLCASSSRQGAHGELFFGEGSRLTVL.

This clone showed up just a few times. This chain links TRBV29-1 with TRBJ1-1; tentatively, D is TRBD1 (6 bases). Deletions cut 6 bases from V and 2 bases from J, with 13 bases between. Germline CDR1 SQVTM, CDR2 ANQGSEA. This CDR3 is built from 13 residues. The CDR3 DNA sequence: TGCAGCGTCCACAGGGATCTAAACACTGAAGCTTTCTTT. It encodes CSVHRDLNTEAFF. The entire variable domain, with the rest obtained from reference TRBV29-1 and TRBJ1-1, is as follows: SAVISQKPSRDICQRGTSLTIQCQVDSQVTMMFWYRQQPGQSLTLIATANQGSEATYESGFVIDKFPISRPNLTFSTLTVSNMSPEDSSIYLCSVHRDLNTEAFFGQGTRLTVV.

The table lists this clone with a few counts. The J gene is TRBJ2-1, the V gene TRBV7-3, with D unresolved. The CDR3 loop spans 13 amino acids. Germline CDR1 and CDR2: SGHTA and FQGTGA. Trimming removed 5 bases at V and 0 bases at J, with 5 bases between. The CDR3 loop is CASSASSYNEQFF. The CDR3 bases are TGTGCCAGCAGCGCCAGCTCCTACAATGAGCAGTTCTTC.

The chain links TRBV14 to TRBJ2-7; 9 bases are shared with TRBD1. This CDR3 has 15 amino acids. The germline V gene encodes CDR1 SGHDN and CDR2 FVKESK. V shed 2 bases and J 2 bases; nucleotides not matched to a gene: 4. The CDR3 nucleotides are TGTGCCAGCAGCCAACCCGGGACAGGGACCTACGAGCAGTACTTC. This translates into CASSQPGTGTYEQYF.

V is TRBV19 and J is TRBJ1-2; D remains unclear. This CDR3 spans 16 amino acids. V was clipped by 0 bases and J by 5 bases, with 16 bases between them. Per the germline V gene, CDR1 is LNHDA and CDR2 is SQIVND (reference sequence). This CDR3 reads CASSIDLSIGSYGYTF. The DNA of the CDR3 is TGTGCCAGTAGTATAGATCTAAGTATCGGTAGTTATGGCTACACCTTC.

J is TRBJ2-2 and V is TRBV10-1, with D perhaps matching TRBD1 (5 bases). The CDR3 has 14 residues. Germline V gene sequence: CDR1 WNHNN, CDR2 SYGVQD (reference sequence). Between the trimmed V and J ends, which lost 3 bases and 4 bases, there was a span of 9 bases. The CDR3 region is CASSERGGTGELFF. The CDR3 region has the DNA TGCGCCAGCAGTGAAAGGGGCGGCACCGGGGAGCTGTTTTTT.

This chain uses TRBV25-1 with TRBJ2-1; D gene uncertain. V was clipped by 1 base and J by 13 bases, with 8 bases between them. Per germline, CDR1 MGHDK and CDR2 SYGVNS. The CDR3 has 11 amino acids. The CDR3 coding sequence is TGTGCCAGCAGTGAATCGGGTTTACAGTTCTTC. Translation gives CASSESGLQFF.

V gene TRBV5-1 combines with J gene TRBJ2-5; D possibly corresponds to TRBD2 (7 bases). The CDR3 covers 17 residues. V was cut by 4 bases and J by 4 bases, with 23 bases left in between. Germline CDR1 is SGHRS and CDR2 is YFSETQ. CDR3 nucleotide sequence: TGCGCCAGCAGCCCGGGGCAGGGGAGGGTCAACGGAGAGACCCAGTACTTC. It specifies CASSPGQGRVNGETQYF.

This chain connects TRBV11-1 to TRBJ2-1; 12 nucleotides align to TRBD2. Germline V gives CDR1 SGHAT, CDR2 FQDESV (reference sequence). The CDR3 contains 15 residues. The ends lost 3 bases at V and 6 bases at J; junction bases unmatched: 3. DNA for the CDR3: TGTGCCAGCAGCTTGACTAGCGGGAGAGGCAATGAGCAGTTCTTC. It codes for CASSLTSGRGNEQFF.

This chain links TRBV28 with TRBJ1-1, with 12 positions matching TRBD1. CDR3 length: 13 amino acids. V dropped 8 bases and J dropped 5; count of bases not matched to a gene: 3. The germline CDR1 and CDR2 sequences are MDHEN and SYDVKM. CDR3 region: CASRDRGRTEAFF. The CDR3 DNA reads TGTGCCAGCCGGGACAGGGGGCGGACTGAAGCTTTCTTT.

This chain uses TRBV28 with TRBJ1-1, with D maybe TRBD1 (6 bases). The CDR3 sequence is 16 residues long. The germline gives CDR1 MDHEN, CDR2 SYDVKM. V lost 6 bases, J lost 1 base, and 18 bases lay in between. The CDR3 loop is CASRSGLTGKNTEAFF. The CDR3 DNA reads TGTGCCAGCAGATCCGGATTAACAGGGAAGAACACTGAAGCTTTCTTT.

The V call is TRBV10-1, the J call TRBJ2-7; TRBD1 might be the D (5 bases). Germline V lookup: CDR1 WNHNN, CDR2 SYGVQD (reference sequence). This CDR3 comprises 12 residues. V shed 7 bases and J shed 3 bases, with 10 bases lying between them. This chain's CDR3 is CASMGRVYEQYF. The CDR3 DNA reads as TGCGCCAGCATGGGCAGGGTCTACGAGCAGTACTTC.

Points on this clone: Other DNA sequences in the sample encode the same CDR3. The chain employs TRBV5-1 and TRBJ2-2; perhaps TRBD1 as D (6 bases). Trimming took 0 bases from V and 0 from J, leaving 6 bases between them. There are 15 residues in the CDR3. The germline gives CDR1 SGHRS, CDR2 YFSETQ. The chain's CDR3 is CASSLDRANTGELFF. For the CDR3, the DNA is TGCGCCAGCAGCTTGGACAGGGCGAACACCGGGGAGCTGTTTTTT.

V is TRBV6-5 and J is TRBJ1-1, with TRBD1 matching over 8 bases. The ends lost 7 bases at V and 4 bases at J; junction bases unmatched: 8. From germline, CDR1 is MNHEY and CDR2 SVGAGI. The CDR3 contains 14 residues. The chain's CDR3 is CASTRGQGTTEAFF. DNA for the CDR3: TGTGCCAGCACCCGAGGACAGGGAACCACTGAAGCTTTCTTT.

The CDR3 reads CASSLQGQSDTQYF. In nucleotides, the CDR3 is TGTGCCAGCAGCTTACAGGGTCAATCAGATACGCAGTATTTT. The chain employs TRBV7-3 and TRBJ2-3; D perhaps matches TRBD1 (5 bases). Germline CDR1 SGHTA, CDR2 FQGTGA. This CDR3 contains 14 residues. Trimming stripped 2 bases from V and 4 bases from J, with 10 bases between.

The V and J genes are TRBV10-3 and TRBJ1-5, with a weak D call TRBD1 (6 bases). In germline, CDR1 is ENHRY, CDR2 SYGVKD. The germline V and J ends were trimmed by 2 bases and 6 bases, with 11 bases remaining between them. This CDR3 spans 14 amino acids. CDR3: CAISETGLGQPQHF. CDR3 DNA sequence: TGTGCCATCAGTGAGACAGGGCTGGGTCAGCCCCAGCATTTT.

V is TRBV5-4 and J is TRBJ2-3; D gene unclear. The CDR3 totals 15 residues. CDR1 SGHNT and CDR2 YYREEE come from the germline V gene (reference sequence). The V end lost 1 base, the J end lost 4 bases, and 13 bases lay between the germline ends. The CDR3 nucleotides are TGTGCCAGCAGCTTGAAAACCCAATGGCCAGATACGCAGTATTTT. This gives the protein CASSLKTQWPDTQYF.

The V call is TRBV4-3, the J call TRBJ2-7, with D maybe TRBD1 (6 bases). V lost 1 base and J lost 1, with 11 bases in between. CDR1 and CDR2 (germline): LGHNA, YSLEER. The CDR3 extends over 15 amino acids. The CDR3 sequence is CASSQVAGQSYEQYF. The DNA for the CDR3 is TGCGCCAGCAGCCAAGTGGCCGGACAGTCCTACGAGCAGTACTTC.

J is TRBJ1-2 and V is TRBV28; 10 positions match TRBD1. CDR3 size: 12 residues. In germline, CDR1 is MDHEN, CDR2 SYDVKM. J gave up 6 bases and V 7 bases, and 2 bases lay outside the gene matches. For the CDR3, the DNA is TGTGCCAGCATGACAGGGGGCAATGGCTACACCTTC. It codes for CASMTGGNGYTF.

The chain is built from TRBV7-6 and TRBJ2-2, with TRBD2 identical over 7 bases. The junction had 5 bases not matched to a gene; V was cut back by 6 bases and J by 1 base. The CDR3 spans 15 residues. Germline V gene lookup returns CDR1 SGHVS and CDR2 FNYEAQ. The CDR3 DNA follows: TGTGCCAGCAGTTGGGACTACGTGAACACCGGGGAGCTGTTTTTT. Protein sequence: CASSWDYVNTGELFF.